These 12 T cell receptor beta chains originate from one sample sequenced in a study of OX40 agonist ivuxolimab in advanced cancers. Measured with immunoSEQ multiplex PCR; TCRdb has only the in-frame clones, and not every one. The profile shows more than 75,000 clones, approximately 91% of them singletons. The sample consisted of CD4+ or CD8+ T cells sorted from blood, taken in a trial of the OX40 agonist ivuxolimab. All receptors derive from an adult with an advanced solid tumor such as melanoma, head and neck, liver or kidney cancer.

The chain employs TRBV19 and TRBJ1-1, with TRBD1 matching over 7 bases. The length of the CDR3 is 14 residues. V was clipped by 7 bases and J by 0 bases; unmatched bases: 5. Germline V gene lookup returns CDR1 LNHDA and CDR2 SQIVND (reference sequence). CDR3 sequence: CASTPTGMNTEAFF. DNA for the CDR3: TGTGCCAGTACCCCGACAGGGATGAACACTGAAGCTTTCTTT.

This clone was detected once. The CDR3 DNA reads as TGTGCCAGCTCGGTGACAGGGAACTCCTACGAGCAGTACTTC. This encodes CASSVTGNSYEQYF. V and J are TRBV18 and TRBJ2-7; the match to TRBD1 covers 7 bases. The CDR3 runs 14 residues. CDR1 is KGHSH, CDR2 LQKENI, per germline. The trim removed 6 bases at V and 0 bases at J, leaving 5 bases unmatched.

The V and J genes are TRBV5-1 and TRBJ2-5, with D possibly matching TRBD2 (6 bases). The CDR3 consists of 14 residues. CDR1 and CDR2 (germline): SGHRS, YFSETQ. Trimming removed 4 bases from V and 5 bases from J, with 15 bases in between. The CDR3 region is CASSPSGGDETQYF. In DNA, the CDR3 is TGCGCCAGCAGCCCCAGTGGAGGGGATGAGACCCAGTACTTC. Full variable domain (remainder filled in from reference TRBV5-1 and TRBJ2-5): KAGVTQTPRYLIKTRGQQVTLSCSPISGHRSVSWYQQTPGQGLQFLFEYFSETQRNKGNFPGRFSGRQFSNSRSEMNVSTLELGDSALYLCASSPSGGDETQYFGPGTRLLVL.

The chain recombines TRBV18 with TRBJ2-3; 9 bases map to TRBD2. The V gene's germline CDR1 is KGHSH and CDR2 LQKENI. The CDR3 totals 15 residues. Trimming removed 4 bases from V and 6 bases from J; junction bases left unmatched: 8. CDR3 bases: TGTGCCAGCTCACGCCGCGGGGGGGCGCGTGATACGCAGTATTTT. Translating it yields CASSRRGGARDTQYF.

This clone was found a few times. This sequence joins TRBV10-3 and TRBJ1-2; D is perhaps TRBD1 (5 bases). Per germline, CDR1 ENHRY and CDR2 SYGVKD. The CDR3 totals 14 residues. Trimming took 11 bases from V and 0 from J, leaving 16 bases between them. The CDR3 nucleotides are TGTGCCTCAGGGAGGCAGCTTGCTAACTATGGCTACACCTTC. This gives the protein CASGRQLANYGYTF.

The CDR3 sequence: CASSLPGFDTEAFF. CDR3 DNA: TGTGCCAGCAGTCTACCGGGGTTCGACACTGAAGCTTTCTTT. V and J are TRBV6-5 and TRBJ1-1; D remains unclear. CDR3 length equals 14 residues. CDR1 MNHEY and CDR2 SVGAGI come from the germline V gene. Trimming took off 5 bases at V and 3 bases at J, with 13 bases between the two ends.

The rearrangement links TRBV10-3 to TRBJ1-2; maybe TRBD1 (5 bases). V was clipped by 3 bases and J by 6 bases, with 11 bases between them. Germline CDR1 and CDR2: ENHRY and SYGVKD. The CDR3 has 13 residues. In DNA, the CDR3 is TGTGCCATCAGTGACAGGGTGATAGATGGCTACACCTTC. This gives the protein CAISDRVIDGYTF.

The rearrangement uses TRBV7-9 and TRBJ2-7; TRBD1 matches 8 bases. The CDR3 is 14 residues long. Per the germline V gene, CDR1 is SEHNR and CDR2 is FQNEAQ (reference sequence). With V trimmed by 5 bases and J by 3 bases, 6 bases remained unmatched. For the CDR3, the DNA is TGTGCCAGCAGCCTTACCACAGGGGGCTACGAGCAGTACTTC. Translating it yields CASSLTTGGYEQYF. Filled out from reference TRBV7-9 and TRBJ2-7, the complete variable domain reads DTGVSQNPRHKITKRGQNVTFRCDPISEHNRLYWYRQTLGQGPEFLTYFQNEAQLEKSRLLSDRFSAERPKGSFSTLEIQRTEQGDSAMYLCASSLTTGGYEQYFGPGTRLTVT.

The CDR3 here is CAISAGGYNEQFF. The CDR3 DNA reads TGTGCCATCAGTGCGGGGGGCTACAATGAGCAGTTCTTC. The chain carries TRBV10-3 and TRBJ2-1; TRBD2 agrees at 7 bases. The CDR3 is 13 amino acids. Germline CDR1 is ENHRY and CDR2 is SYGVKD. J was trimmed by 3 bases and V by 4 bases; bases with no gene match: 0.

This chain uses TRBV19 with TRBJ1-5; no reliable D call. Germline V gene sequence: CDR1 LNHDA, CDR2 SQIVND (reference sequence). The CDR3 runs to 13 residues. Trimming cost V 6 bases and J 4 bases, with 10 bases left between them. CDR3 region: CASREVRNQPQHF. CDR3 bases: TGTGCCAGTAGGGAAGTGAGAAATCAGCCCCAGCATTTT.

The chain joins TRBV16 to TRBJ2-1; D ambiguous. This CDR3 spans 14 amino acids. The germline V gene encodes CDR1 KGHSY and CDR2 FQNENV. Trimming left V 2 bases short and J 5 bases short, with 10 bases between. The CDR3 nucleotides are TGTGCCAGCAGCCAAGGGCGGTACCACAATGAGCAGTTCTTC. Protein: CASSQGRYHNEQFF.

This clone occurred once. The V and J genes are TRBV5-1 and TRBJ2-1; the D gene is possibly TRBD2 (5 bases). The CDR3 has 13 amino acids. The germline V and J ends were trimmed by 0 bases and 11 bases, with 12 bases remaining between them. CDR1 and CDR2 (germline): SGHRS, YFSETQ. In DNA, the CDR3 is TGCGCCAGCAGCTTGGCCGGGGAAGATCAGCAGTTCTTC. It yields the protein CASSLAGEDQQFF.